This TCR beta chain was sequenced for a study of OX40 agonist ivuxolimab in advanced cancers. In the study overall: Patients with prior anti-PD-1, anti-PD-L1 or anti-CTLA-4 therapy were eligible; about 41% had some.

CDR1 SGHRS and CDR2 YFSETQ come from the germline V gene. The length of the CDR3 is 17 residues. Losses at the gene ends were 4 bases for V and 0 bases for J; bases not matched to a gene: 7. Some clones are missing from TCRdb's copy, which holds only in-frame ones; the method was immunoSEQ multiplex PCR. The table includes roughly 30,000 clones, approximately 80% detected once. Samples of blood were obtained at baseline, on cycle 4 day 1, and on cycle 7 day 1. The starting material was CD4+ or CD8+ T cells sorted from blood, obtained in a trial of the OX40 agonist ivuxolimab. The chain has TRBV5-1 and TRBJ2-2; TRBD2 agrees at 9 bases. This sequence was found in an adult with an advanced solid tumor such as melanoma, head and neck, liver or kidney cancer. DNA for the CDR3: TGCGCCAGCAGCCGTCTTAGCGGGGGATCGAACACCGGGGAGCTGTTTTTT. This codes for CASSRLSGGSNTGELFF.